This T cell receptor (beta chain) was captured by sequencing in a study of T cell responses to AZD1222 COVID-19 vaccine. Study observations and caveats: There were repertoire samples only from the period after the peak T cell response. Spike-wide vaccine-associated CD4 TCRs dominated at 160-218 and 743-854. Seropositivity was recorded at baseline in only a handful of AZD1222 recipients.

The V gene's germline CDR1 is SGHAT and CDR2 FQNNGV. This CDR3 is built from 12 residues. V was shortened by 5 bases and J by 5 bases, with 10 bases between the two germline ends. TCRdb keeps only in-frame clones here, not all; method: immunoSEQ multiplex PCR. There are more than 85,000 clones in the sample; 85% to 90% occur only once, and about 9.3% lies in the top ten. Points on this clone: Its antigen is unidentified.

The chain joins TRBV11-2 to TRBJ2-7; either TRBD1 or TRBD2 may supply D (5 bases each). Specimen: peripheral blood, collected on day 0 of AZD1222 vaccination. The sequence was obtained from an adult in good health. CDR3 sequence reads: CASSRWGNEQYF. The CDR3 DNA sequence: TGTGCCAGCAGCCGATGGGGGAACGAGCAGTACTTC. The full variable domain, completed using reference TRBV11-2 and TRBJ2-7, is EAGVAQSPRYKIIEKRQSVAFWCNPISGHATLYWYQQILGQGPKLLIQFQNNGVVDDSQLPKDRFSAERLKGVDSTLKIQPAKLEDSAVYLCASSRWGNEQYFGPGTRLTVT.